This T cell receptor beta chain was obtained from a study of regulatory T cells in long-lasting Graves disease. The V and J ends lost 6 bases and 3 bases, in that order; junction bases with no gene match: 6. CDR3 size: 14 residues. Germline V gene sequence: CDR1 SGDLS, CDR2 YYNGEE. Time point described: newly diagnosed GD, antithyroid drugs for less than 3 months. RNA extracted from PBMCs served as the sequencing template. Turning to this clonotype: What it binds is not known.

General observations from the study: Persistent disease was associated with favored TRBV28 usage and with favored use of TRBJ1-2 and TRBJ2-5.

iRepertoire HTBI primers and Arm-PCR of CDR3 regions built TCR beta libraries. TCRdb redid the calling of the multiplex PCR reads with MiXCR, one entry per CDR3 protein. This table has 520,000 or so distinct CDR3 sequences, around 11% appearing once. These same data were also listed under a study on T cells in Graves' hyperthyroidism and ophthalmopathy.

The chain combines TRBV9 with TRBJ1-1, with 9 bases aligning to TRBD1. The material was peripheral blood mononuclear cells (PBMCs), obtained at new diagnosis, from a patient treated with antithyroid drugs. The clonotype was recovered from a woman aged 25 to 39 with Graves disease. The CDR3 loop is CASTRTGEDTEAFF. CDR3 nucleotide sequence: TGTGCCAGCACTCGGACAGGGGAGGACACTGAAGCTTTCTTT.